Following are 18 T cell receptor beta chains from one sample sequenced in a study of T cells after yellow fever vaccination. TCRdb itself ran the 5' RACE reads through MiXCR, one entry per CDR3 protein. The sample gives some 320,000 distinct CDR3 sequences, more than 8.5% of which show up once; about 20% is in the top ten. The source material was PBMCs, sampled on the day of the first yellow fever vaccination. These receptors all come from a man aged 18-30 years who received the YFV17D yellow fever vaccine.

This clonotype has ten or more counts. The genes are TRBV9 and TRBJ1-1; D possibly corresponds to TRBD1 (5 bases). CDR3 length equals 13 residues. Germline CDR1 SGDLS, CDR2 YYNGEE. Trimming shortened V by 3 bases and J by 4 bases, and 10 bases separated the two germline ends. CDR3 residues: CASSDSGTTEAFF. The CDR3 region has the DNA TGTGCCAGCAGCGATTCAGGGACCACTGAAGCTTTCTTT.

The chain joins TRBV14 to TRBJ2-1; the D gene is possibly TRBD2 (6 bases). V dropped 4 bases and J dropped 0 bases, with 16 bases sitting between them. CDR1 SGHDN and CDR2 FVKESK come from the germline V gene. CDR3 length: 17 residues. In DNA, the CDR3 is TGTGCCAGCAGCCCCGGTGGGGGGTGGGGCTCCTACAATGAGCAGTTCTTC. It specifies CASSPGGGWGSYNEQFF.

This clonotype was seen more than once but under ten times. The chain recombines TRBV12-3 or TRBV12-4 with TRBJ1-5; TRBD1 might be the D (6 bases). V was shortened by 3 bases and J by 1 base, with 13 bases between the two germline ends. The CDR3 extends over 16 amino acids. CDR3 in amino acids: CASSFMGGESNQPQHF. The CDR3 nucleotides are TGTGCCAGCAGTTTTATGGGGGGCGAAAGCAATCAGCCCCAGCATTTT.

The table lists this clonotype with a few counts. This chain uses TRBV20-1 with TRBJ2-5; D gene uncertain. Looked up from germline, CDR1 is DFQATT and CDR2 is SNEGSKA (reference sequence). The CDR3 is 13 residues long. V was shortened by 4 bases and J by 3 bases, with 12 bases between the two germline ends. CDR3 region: CSATSTAEETQYF. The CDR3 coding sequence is TGCAGTGCTACGTCGACGGCAGAAGAGACCCAGTACTTC.

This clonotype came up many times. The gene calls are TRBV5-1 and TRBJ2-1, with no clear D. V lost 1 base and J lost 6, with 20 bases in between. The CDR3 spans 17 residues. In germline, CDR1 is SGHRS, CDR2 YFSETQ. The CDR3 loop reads CASSLSLRTVSINEQFF. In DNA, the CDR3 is TGCGCCAGCAGCTTGTCGCTAAGAACGGTTTCGATCAATGAGCAGTTCTTC. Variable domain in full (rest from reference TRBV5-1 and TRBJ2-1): KAGVTQTPRYLIKTRGQQVTLSCSPISGHRSVSWYQQTPGQGLQFLFEYFSETQRNKGNFPGRFSGRQFSNSRSEMNVSTLELGDSALYLCASSLSLRTVSINEQFFGPGTRLTVL.

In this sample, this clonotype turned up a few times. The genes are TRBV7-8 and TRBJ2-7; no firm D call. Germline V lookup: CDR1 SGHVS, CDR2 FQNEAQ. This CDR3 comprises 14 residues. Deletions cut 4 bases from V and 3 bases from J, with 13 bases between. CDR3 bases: TGTGCCAGCAGCTCCCCCCCTGGGGACTACGAGCAGTACGTC. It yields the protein CASSSPPGDYEQYV.

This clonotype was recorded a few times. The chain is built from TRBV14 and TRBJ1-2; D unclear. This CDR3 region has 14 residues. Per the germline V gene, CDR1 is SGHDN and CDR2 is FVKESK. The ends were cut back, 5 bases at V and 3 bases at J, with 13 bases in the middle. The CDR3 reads CASSKGNRHYGYTF. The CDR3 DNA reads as TGTGCCAGCAGCAAAGGGAATCGCCACTATGGCTACACCTTC.

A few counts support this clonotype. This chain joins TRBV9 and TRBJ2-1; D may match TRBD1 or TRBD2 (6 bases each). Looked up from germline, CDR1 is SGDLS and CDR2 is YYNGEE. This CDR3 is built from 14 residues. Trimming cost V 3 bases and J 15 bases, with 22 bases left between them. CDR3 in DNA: TGTGCCAGCAGCGAGGGGGGTAATACAGGGTCTACGTTCTTC. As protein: CASSEGGNTGSTFF.

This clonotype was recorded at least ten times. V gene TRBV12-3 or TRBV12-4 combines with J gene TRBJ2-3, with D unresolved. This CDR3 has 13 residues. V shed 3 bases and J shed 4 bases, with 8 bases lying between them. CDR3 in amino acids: CASSFLGPDTQYF. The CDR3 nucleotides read TGTGCCAGCAGTTTCTTGGGTCCAGATACGCAGTATTTT.

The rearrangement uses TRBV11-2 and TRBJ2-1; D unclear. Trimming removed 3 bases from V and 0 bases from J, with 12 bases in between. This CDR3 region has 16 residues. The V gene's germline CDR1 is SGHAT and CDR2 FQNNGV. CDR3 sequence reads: CASSFVKEYSYNEQFF. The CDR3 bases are TGTGCCAGCAGCTTTGTTAAAGAATACTCCTACAATGAGCAGTTCTTC. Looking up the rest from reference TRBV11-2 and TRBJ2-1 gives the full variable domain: EAGVAQSPRYKIIEKRQSVAFWCNPISGHATLYWYQQILGQGPKLLIQFQNNGVVDDSQLPKDRFSAERLKGVDSTLKIQPAKLEDSAVYLCASSFVKEYSYNEQFFGPGTRLTVL.

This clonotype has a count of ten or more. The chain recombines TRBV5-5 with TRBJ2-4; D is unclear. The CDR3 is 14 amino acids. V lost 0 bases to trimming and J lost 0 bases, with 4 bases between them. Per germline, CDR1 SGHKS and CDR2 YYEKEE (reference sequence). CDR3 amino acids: CASSLGVAKNIQYF. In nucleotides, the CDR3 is TGTGCCAGCAGCTTGGGTGTAGCCAAAAACATTCAGTACTTC.

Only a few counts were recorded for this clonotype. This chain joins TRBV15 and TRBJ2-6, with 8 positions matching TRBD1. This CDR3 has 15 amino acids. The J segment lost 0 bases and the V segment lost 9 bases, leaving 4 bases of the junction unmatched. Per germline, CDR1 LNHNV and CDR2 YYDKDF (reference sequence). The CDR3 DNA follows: TGTGCCACAAGACAGGGGACCTCTGGGGCCAACGTCCTGACTTTC. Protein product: CATRQGTSGANVLTF.

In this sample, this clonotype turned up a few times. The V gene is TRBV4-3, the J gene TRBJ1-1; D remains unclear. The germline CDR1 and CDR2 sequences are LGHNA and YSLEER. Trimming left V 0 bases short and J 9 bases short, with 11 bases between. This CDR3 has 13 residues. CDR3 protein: CASSQEASSKAFF. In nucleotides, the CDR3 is TGCGCCAGCAGCCAAGAAGCAAGCTCAAAAGCTTTCTTT.

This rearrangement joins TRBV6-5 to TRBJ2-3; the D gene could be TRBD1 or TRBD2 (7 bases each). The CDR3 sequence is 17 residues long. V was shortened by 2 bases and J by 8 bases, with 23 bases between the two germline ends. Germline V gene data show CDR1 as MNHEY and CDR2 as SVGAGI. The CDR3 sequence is CASSYHRQGFGGGTQYF. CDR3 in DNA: TGTGCCAGCAGTTACCATAGACAGGGATTTGGGGGGGGTACGCAGTATTTT.

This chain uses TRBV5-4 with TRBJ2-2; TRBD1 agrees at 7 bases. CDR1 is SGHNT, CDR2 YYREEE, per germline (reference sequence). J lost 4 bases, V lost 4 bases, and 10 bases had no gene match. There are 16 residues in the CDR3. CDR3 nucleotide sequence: TGTGCCAGCAGCCCGATAGGGGGCGCGGGCACCGGGGAGCTGTTTTTT. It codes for CASSPIGGAGTGELFF.

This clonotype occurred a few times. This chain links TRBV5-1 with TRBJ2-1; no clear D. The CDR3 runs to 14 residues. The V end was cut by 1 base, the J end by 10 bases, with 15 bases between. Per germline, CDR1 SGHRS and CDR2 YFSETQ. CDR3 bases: TGCGCCAGCAGCTTGCCCCTCCTGGGTAGCGAGCAGTTCTTC. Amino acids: CASSLPLLGSEQFF. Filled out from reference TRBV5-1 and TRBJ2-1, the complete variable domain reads KAGVTQTPRYLIKTRGQQVTLSCSPISGHRSVSWYQQTPGQGLQFLFEYFSETQRNKGNFPGRFSGRQFSNSRSEMNVSTLELGDSALYLCASSLPLLGSEQFFGPGTRLTVL.

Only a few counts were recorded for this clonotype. CDR3 residues: CASSKAGNSPLHF. The CDR3 DNA sequence: TGTGCCAGCAGCAAAGCGGGGAATTCACCCCTCCACTTT. J is TRBJ1-6 and V is TRBV21-1. TRBV21-1 counts as a pseudogene. The CDR3 has 13 amino acids.

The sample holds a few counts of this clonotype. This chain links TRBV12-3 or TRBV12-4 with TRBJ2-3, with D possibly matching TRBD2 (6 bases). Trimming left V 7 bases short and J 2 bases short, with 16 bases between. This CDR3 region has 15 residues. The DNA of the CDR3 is TGTGCCAGCACCCGCGGGGCCGGGGCCACAGATACGCAGTATTTT. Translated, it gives CASTRGAGATDTQYF.